The clone carrying this T cell receptor (beta chain) was recorded a few times. The antigen is not known. CDR1 and CDR2 from the germline V gene are MDHEN and SYDVKM. The CDR3 is made up of 19 amino acids. V lost 5 bases to trimming and J lost 4 bases; unmatched junction nucleotides: 20. These data originate in a study of cytomegalovirus exposure and HLA in healthy donors. The PCR contained 60 Vbeta and 13 Jbeta primers. Clones were sequenced by immunoSEQ multiplex PCR, and TCRdb holds only the in-frame ones, with some missing. The sample records 120,000 to 150,000 clones, about three quarters being singletons. Study observations and caveats: Common viral pathogens (according to a later analysis) appeared linked to several of the most significant clusters. Sequences of the TCR beta chain were said to predict the HLA-A and HLA-B alleles of most subjects accurately.

The clonotype originates from a man aged 35 to 55 in good health and CMV-seropositive. The chain combines TRBV28 with TRBJ2-5; 9 nucleotides align to TRBD2. Sequenced material: PBMCs. The CDR3 region has the DNA TGTGCCAGCAGTCCGCTGGGCGGGAGGGAGGTAGTGTGGAGAGAGACCCAGTACTTC. This codes for CASSPLGGREVVWRETQYF. Full variable domain (outside the CDR3, taken from reference TRBV28 and TRBJ2-5): DVKVTQSSRYLVKRTGEKVFLECVQDMDHENMFWYRQDPGLGLRLIYFSYDVKMKEKGDIPEGYSVSREKKERFSLILESASTNQTSMYLCASSPLGGREVVWRETQYFGPGTRLLVL.